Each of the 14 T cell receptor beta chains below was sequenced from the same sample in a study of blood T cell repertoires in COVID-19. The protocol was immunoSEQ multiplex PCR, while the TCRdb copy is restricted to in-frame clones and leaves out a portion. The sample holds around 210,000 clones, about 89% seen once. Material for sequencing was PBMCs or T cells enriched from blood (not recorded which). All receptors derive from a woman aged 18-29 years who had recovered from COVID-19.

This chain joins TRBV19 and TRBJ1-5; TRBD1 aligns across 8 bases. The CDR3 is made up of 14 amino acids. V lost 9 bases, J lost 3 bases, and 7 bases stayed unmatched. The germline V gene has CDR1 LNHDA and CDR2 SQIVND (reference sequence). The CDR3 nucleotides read TGTGCCAGCACATTGGACAGGGACAATCAGCCCCAGCATTTT. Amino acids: CASTLDRDNQPQHF. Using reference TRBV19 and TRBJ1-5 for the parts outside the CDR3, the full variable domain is DGGITQSPKYLFRKEGQNVTLSCEQNLNHDAMYWYRQDPGQGLRLIYYSQIVNDFQKGDIAEGYSVSREKKESFPLTVTSAQKNPTAFYLCASTLDRDNQPQHFGDGTRLSIL.

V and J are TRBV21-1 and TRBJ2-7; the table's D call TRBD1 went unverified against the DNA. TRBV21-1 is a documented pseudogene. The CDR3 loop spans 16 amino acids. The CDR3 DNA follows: TGTGCCAGCAGCAAAGTCGCGGACAGGGGTTCCTACGAGCAGTACTTC. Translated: CASSKVADRGSYEQYF.

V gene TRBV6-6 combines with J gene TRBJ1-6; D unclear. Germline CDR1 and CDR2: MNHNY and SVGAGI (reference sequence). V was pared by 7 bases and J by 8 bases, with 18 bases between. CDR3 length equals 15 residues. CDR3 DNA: TGTGCCAGCACCCACACTGGACTTTTTTATTCACCCCTCCACTTT. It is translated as CASTHTGLFYSPLHF.

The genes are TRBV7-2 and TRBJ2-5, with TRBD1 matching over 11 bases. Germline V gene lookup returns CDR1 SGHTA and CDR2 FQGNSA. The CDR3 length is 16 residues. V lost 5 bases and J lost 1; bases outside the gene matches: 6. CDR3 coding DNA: TGTGCCAGCAGCGTCAGCGGGACAGGGGGCCAAGAGACCCAGTACTTC. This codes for CASSVSGTGGQETQYF.

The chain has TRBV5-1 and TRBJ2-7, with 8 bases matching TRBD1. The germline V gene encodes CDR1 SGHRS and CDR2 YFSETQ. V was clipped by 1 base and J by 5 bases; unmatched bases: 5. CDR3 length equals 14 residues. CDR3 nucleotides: TGCGCCAGCAGCTTGTCGGACAGGGTCCACGAGCAGTACTTC. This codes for CASSLSDRVHEQYF.

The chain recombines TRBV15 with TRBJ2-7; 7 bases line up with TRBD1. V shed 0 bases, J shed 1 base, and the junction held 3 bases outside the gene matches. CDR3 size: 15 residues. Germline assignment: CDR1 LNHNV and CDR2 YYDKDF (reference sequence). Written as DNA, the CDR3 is TGTGCCACCAGCAGAGACTTGGGACAGTCCTACGAGCAGTACTTC. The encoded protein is CATSRDLGQSYEQYF.

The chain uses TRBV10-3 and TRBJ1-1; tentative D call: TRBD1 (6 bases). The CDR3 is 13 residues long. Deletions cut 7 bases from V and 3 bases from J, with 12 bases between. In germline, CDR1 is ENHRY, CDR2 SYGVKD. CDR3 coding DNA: TGTGCCATCAAGGGGGAGGGACACACTGAAGCTTTCTTT. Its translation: CAIKGEGHTEAFF.

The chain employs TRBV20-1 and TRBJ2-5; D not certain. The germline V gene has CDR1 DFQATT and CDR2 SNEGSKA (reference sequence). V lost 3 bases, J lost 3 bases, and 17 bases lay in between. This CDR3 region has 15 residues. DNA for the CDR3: TGCAGTGCTAGTCTGTGGTGGAGTCGAGAAGAGACCCAGTACTTC. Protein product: CSASLWWSREETQYF.

This CDR3 is CASSLLADASTDTQYF. In nucleotides, the CDR3 is TGTGCCAGCAGCCTACTAGCTGACGCTAGCACAGATACGCAGTATTTT. This rearrangement joins TRBV27 to TRBJ2-3, with a weak D call TRBD2 (6 bases). The germline V gene encodes CDR1 MNHEY and CDR2 SMNVEV (reference sequence). V lost 6 bases and J lost 0, with 16 bases in between. The CDR3 sequence is 16 residues long.

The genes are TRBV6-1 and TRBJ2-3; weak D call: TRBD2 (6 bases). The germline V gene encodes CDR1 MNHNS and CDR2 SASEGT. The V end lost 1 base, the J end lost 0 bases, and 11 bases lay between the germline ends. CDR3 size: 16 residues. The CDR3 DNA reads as TGTGCCAGCAGTGAAGTAAGCGGGTCTAGCACAGATACGCAGTATTTT. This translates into CASSEVSGSSTDTQYF.

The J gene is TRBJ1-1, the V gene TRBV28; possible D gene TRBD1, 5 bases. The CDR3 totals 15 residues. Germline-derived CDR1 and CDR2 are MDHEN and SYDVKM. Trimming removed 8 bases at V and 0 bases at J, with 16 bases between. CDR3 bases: TGTGCCAGCCCGGGGGACGGAGGCATGAACACTGAAGCTTTCTTT. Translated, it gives CASPGDGGMNTEAFF. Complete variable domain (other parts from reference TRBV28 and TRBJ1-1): DVKVTQSSRYLVKRTGEKVFLECVQDMDHENMFWYRQDPGLGLRLIYFSYDVKMKEKGDIPEGYSVSREKKERFSLILESASTNQTSMYLCASPGDGGMNTEAFFGQGTRLTVV.

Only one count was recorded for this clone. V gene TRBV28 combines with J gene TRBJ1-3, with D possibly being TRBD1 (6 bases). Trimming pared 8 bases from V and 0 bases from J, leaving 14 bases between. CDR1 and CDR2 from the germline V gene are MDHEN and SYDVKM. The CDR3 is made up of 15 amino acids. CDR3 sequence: CASLTGISSGNTIYF. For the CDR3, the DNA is TGTGCCAGCCTGACAGGCATTAGCTCTGGAAACACCATATATTTT.

CDR3 sequence (DNA): TGTGCCAGCAACCCACAGGGTAAGGGGTCCTACGAGCAGTACTTC. Its translation is CASNPQGKGSYEQYF. The rearrangement uses TRBV28 and TRBJ2-7, with a possible D match to TRBD1 (6 bases). The CDR3 totals 15 residues. The germline V and J ends were trimmed by 7 bases and 1 base, with 17 bases remaining between them. The V gene's germline CDR1 is MDHEN and CDR2 SYDVKM.

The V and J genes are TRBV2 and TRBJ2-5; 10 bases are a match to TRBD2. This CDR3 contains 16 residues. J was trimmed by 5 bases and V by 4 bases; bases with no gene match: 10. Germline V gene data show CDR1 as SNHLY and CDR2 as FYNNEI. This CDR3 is CASSVPHSGGTETQYF. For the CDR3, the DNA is TGTGCCAGCAGTGTACCACATAGCGGGGGGACGGAGACCCAGTACTTC.